Following are 30 T cell receptor beta chains from one sample sequenced in a study of CD8+ T cells in alopecia areata. Sequencing relied on a cDNA template that was reverse transcribed from extracted RNA. Assay: immunoSEQ multiplex PCR; the TCRdb copy retains only in-frame clones and omits some. The data contain 150,000 or so clones, roughly 50% of them seen just once; the ten biggest clones take up about 6.3%. The sequencing sample was made of CD4+ T cells sorted from blood. These receptor sequences come from a human donor with alopecia areata.

This clone has only a few counts. Other DNA sequences from this sample encode an identical CDR3 as well. The chain is built from TRBV29-1 and TRBJ1-2; tentatively, D is TRBD1 (6 bases). The CDR3 is made up of 11 amino acids. Germline CDR1 and CDR2: SQVTM and ANQGSEA. The germline V and J ends were trimmed by 4 bases and 7 bases, with 10 bases remaining between them. The CDR3, as DNA: TGCAGCGTTGCGGGGGGCGGTGGCTACACCTTC. It encodes CSVAGGGGYTF.

In this sample, this clone turned up a few times. The rearrangement links TRBV5-1 to TRBJ2-3; D possibly uses TRBD1 or TRBD2 (5 bases each). Trimming removed 2 bases from V and 2 bases from J, with 9 bases in between. This CDR3 is 14 amino acids long. Germline V lookup: CDR1 SGHRS, CDR2 YFSETQ. The CDR3 reads CASSFPGTTDTQYF. The CDR3 DNA is TGCGCCAGCAGCTTCCCTGGGACCACAGATACGCAGTATTTT.

The rearrangement links TRBV29-1 to TRBJ1-1; D is undetermined. Germline CDR1 is SQVTM and CDR2 is ANQGSEA. V was trimmed by 0 bases and J by 1 base, leaving 9 bases between them. The CDR3 loop spans 14 amino acids. The CDR3 region is CSVEDRPKNTEAFF. DNA of the CDR3: TGCAGCGTTGAAGACAGACCAAAGAACACTGAAGCTTTCTTT. The full variable domain, in which reference TRBV29-1 and TRBJ1-1 provide the parts outside the CDR3, is SAVISQKPSRDICQRGTSLTIQCQVDSQVTMMFWYRQQPGQSLTLIATANQGSEATYESGFVIDKFPISRPNLTFSTLTVSNMSPEDSSIYLCSVEDRPKNTEAFFGQGTRLTVV.

This chain links TRBV5-8 with TRBJ2-3; D gene ambiguous. Germline V CDR1 and CDR2: SGHTS, YDEGEE. The CDR3 runs to 13 residues. Trimming pared 0 bases from V and 8 bases from J, leaving 10 bases between. CDR3 amino acids: CASSLALAATQYF. The DNA for the CDR3 is TGTGCCAGCAGCTTGGCCTTGGCAGCTACGCAGTATTTT. Full variable domain (outside the CDR3, taken from reference TRBV5-8 and TRBJ2-3): EAGVTQSPTHLIKTRGQQATLRCSPISGHTSVYWYQQALGLGLQFLLWYDEGEERNRGNFPPRFSGRQFPNYSSELNVNALELEDSALYLCASSLALAATQYFGPGTRLTVL.

The chain joins TRBV28 to TRBJ2-7, with D possibly matching TRBD1 (6 bases). There are 12 residues in the CDR3. Per germline, CDR1 MDHEN and CDR2 SYDVKM. Deletions cut 6 bases from V and 4 bases from J, with 10 bases between. CDR3 residues: CASRGTFYEQYF. The CDR3 DNA reads TGTGCCAGCAGGGGGACATTTTACGAGCAGTACTTC. Variable domain in full (rest from reference TRBV28 and TRBJ2-7): DVKVTQSSRYLVKRTGEKVFLECVQDMDHENMFWYRQDPGLGLRLIYFSYDVKMKEKGDIPEGYSVSREKKERFSLILESASTNQTSMYLCASRGTFYEQYFGPGTRLTVT.

The rearrangement uses TRBV5-6 and TRBJ2-1; 11 bases align to TRBD2. CDR1 and CDR2 (germline): SGHDT, YYEEEE. The CDR3 spans 15 residues. With 0 bases clipped from V and 6 bases from J, the junction kept 2 bases outside the gene matches. CDR3 coding DNA: TGTGCCAGCAGCTTGGCGGGACTAGCGGTCAATGAGCAGTTCTTC. Translating gives CASSLAGLAVNEQFF.

V usage is TRBV28 and J usage is TRBJ2-1; 16 positions match TRBD2. The CDR3 consists of 18 residues. The J segment lost 4 bases and the V segment lost 6 bases, leaving 9 bases of the junction unmatched. Per the germline V gene, CDR1 is MDHEN and CDR2 is SYDVKM. CDR3 nucleotides: TGTGCCAGCAGGCCGGGACTAGCGGGAGGGGGAGGGTACAATGAGCAGTTCTTC. It encodes CASRPGLAGGGGYNEQFF. Full variable domain (remainder filled in from reference TRBV28 and TRBJ2-1): DVKVTQSSRYLVKRTGEKVFLECVQDMDHENMFWYRQDPGLGLRLIYFSYDVKMKEKGDIPEGYSVSREKKERFSLILESASTNQTSMYLCASRPGLAGGGGYNEQFFGPGTRLTVL.

The chain combines TRBV28 with TRBJ2-7; tentative D call: TRBD1 (6 bases). Trimming cost V 2 bases and J 9 bases, with 11 bases left between them. There are 12 residues in the CDR3. The germline gives CDR1 MDHEN, CDR2 SYDVKM. CDR3 residues: CASSLRGTGQYF. The DNA of the CDR3 is TGTGCCAGCAGTTTAAGGGGGACGGGGCAGTACTTC.

This clone was picked up a small number of times. The chain uses TRBV29-1 and TRBJ1-1; D not resolved. The germline V gene encodes CDR1 SQVTM and CDR2 ANQGSEA. V gave up 3 bases and J gave up 8 bases, with 1 base separating them. This CDR3 contains 8 residues. CDR3 residues: CSVDEAFF. As DNA, the CDR3 is TGCAGCGTTGACGAAGCTTTCTTT.

This clone was observed a handful of times. The chain combines TRBV7-9 with TRBJ2-7, with D perhaps given as TRBD1 or TRBD2 (5 bases each). The CDR3 length is 15 residues. Between the trimmed V and J ends, which lost 2 bases and 8 bases, there was a span of 19 bases. The germline V gene has CDR1 SEHNR and CDR2 FQNEAQ (reference sequence). The CDR3 protein is CASSLPRDHVTKQYF. The CDR3 DNA reads TGTGCCAGCAGCTTACCCCGGGACCATGTCACTAAGCAGTACTTC.

V and J are TRBV5-1 and TRBJ2-1; TRBD2 agrees at 7 bases. CDR1 is SGHRS and CDR2 is YFSETQ in the germline V gene. The trim removed 4 bases at V and 7 bases at J, leaving 2 bases unmatched. The CDR3 length is 12 residues. The CDR3 bases are TGCGCCAGCAGCAATAGCGGGAATGAGCAGTTCTTC. Its translation: CASSNSGNEQFF.

This clone was recorded a few times. The gene calls are TRBV5-1 and TRBJ2-3; D unclear. CDR3 size: 12 residues. Trimming removed 0 bases at V and 6 bases at J, with 5 bases between. Looked up from germline, CDR1 is SGHRS and CDR2 is YFSETQ. The CDR3 here is CASSLGMDTQYF. CDR3 DNA: TGCGCCAGCAGCTTGGGTATGGATACGCAGTATTTT.

This clone was counted ten times or more. This chain joins TRBV5-5 and TRBJ2-7; D possibly corresponds to TRBD2 (6 bases). The length of the CDR3 is 15 residues. V was cut by 0 bases and J by 3 bases, with 13 bases left in between. Germline values: CDR1 SGHKS, CDR2 YYEKEE (reference sequence). CDR3 in DNA: TGTGCCAGCAGCTTGGAGGGAGGACGGATCTACGAGCAGTACTTC. It encodes CASSLEGGRIYEQYF.

This clone was seen a handful of times. This chain connects TRBV19 to TRBJ2-7, with D maybe TRBD2 (6 bases). CDR1 and CDR2 (germline): LNHDA, SQIVND (reference sequence). The CDR3 totals 12 residues. With 5 bases removed from V and 8 bases from J, the gap between germline ends came to 13 bases. The CDR3 here is CASSREKGKQYF. The CDR3 region has the DNA TGTGCCAGTAGTCGGGAGAAGGGAAAGCAGTACTTC.

The genes are TRBV5-6 and TRBJ2-4; D is uncertain. The CDR3 is 15 residues long. In germline, CDR1 is SGHDT, CDR2 YYEEEE. V was cut by 5 bases and J by 0 bases, with 12 bases left in between. The CDR3 DNA follows: TGTGCCAGCAGTTCTGTGGCGGTAGCCAAAAACATTCAGTACTTC. This translates into CASSSVAVAKNIQYF.

The chain has TRBV5-1 and TRBJ2-5; D not certain. Germline values: CDR1 SGHRS, CDR2 YFSETQ. The CDR3 is 15 residues long. V shed 2 bases and J shed 1 base, with 12 bases lying between them. CDR3 residues: CASSFGGGTQETQYF. CDR3 nucleotides: TGCGCCAGCAGCTTCGGCGGCGGAACCCAAGAGACCCAGTACTTC.

V usage is TRBV5-1 and J usage is TRBJ1-1, with no clear D. Trimming removed 2 bases from V and 0 bases from J, with 8 bases in between. There are 14 residues in the CDR3. Germline values: CDR1 SGHRS, CDR2 YFSETQ. Here the CDR3 DNA reads TGCGCCAGCAGCTTTCTTGATTTGAACACTGAAGCTTTCTTT. This codes for CASSFLDLNTEAFF. The whole variable domain, filled in from reference TRBV5-1 and TRBJ1-1, reads KAGVTQTPRYLIKTRGQQVTLSCSPISGHRSVSWYQQTPGQGLQFLFEYFSETQRNKGNFPGRFSGRQFSNSRSEMNVSTLELGDSALYLCASSFLDLNTEAFFGQGTRLTVV.

This clone has only a few counts. CDR3 residues: CASRRANTYKTQYF. CDR3 in DNA: TGTGCTAGTAGGAGGGCCAACACTTATAAGACGCAGTATTTT. The chain uses TRBV12-5 and TRBJ2-3, with D possibly matching TRBD2 (6 bases). The CDR3 has 14 amino acids. Looked up from germline, CDR1 is LGHNT and CDR2 is FRNRAP. Trimming pared 8 bases from V and 9 bases from J, leaving 21 bases between.

The chain recombines TRBV28 with TRBJ2-6; possibly TRBD2 for D (6 bases). CDR1 MDHEN and CDR2 SYDVKM come from the germline V gene. The CDR3 has 15 amino acids. Trimming took off 5 bases at V and 2 bases at J, with 10 bases between the two ends. CDR3 sequence: CASSVIAAGANVLTF. In DNA form, the CDR3 reads TGTGCCAGCAGTGTGATAGCGGCTGGGGCCAACGTCCTGACTTTC.

The chain combines TRBV5-1 with TRBJ2-1; 7 bases are a match to TRBD1. From germline, CDR1 is SGHRS and CDR2 YFSETQ. The CDR3 covers 13 residues. Trimming at V came to 5 bases and at J to 8 bases, leaving 7 bases not matched to a gene. The DNA of the CDR3 is TGCGCCAGCAGTACACAGGGGAACCATGAGCAGTTCTTC. Translating gives CASSTQGNHEQFF.

This clone was seen only a few times. The gene calls are TRBV28 and TRBJ1-4; maybe TRBD1 (5 bases). Germline CDR1 reads MDHEN; CDR2 reads SYDVKM. V lost 6 bases and J lost 0, with 11 bases in between. The CDR3 is 15 residues long. CDR3 nucleotides: TGTGCCAGCAGACGACAGCTTTCAACTAATGAAAAACTGTTTTTT. It yields the protein CASRRQLSTNEKLFF.

This clone came up a few times. One end of the junction fails to match germline, which may point to a read error. This chain links TRBV7-2 with TRBJ2-1; possibly TRBD1 for D (5 bases). The CDR3 runs to 13 residues. CDR1 and CDR2 (germline): SGHTA, FQGNSA. Written as DNA, the CDR3 is TGTGCCAGCACCCTGGACAAATACAGTGAGCAGTTCTTC. It is translated as CASTLDKYSEQFF.

This rearrangement joins TRBV5-1 to TRBJ2-5, with no clear D. The V gene lost 4 bases and the J gene lost 3 bases, with 10 bases spanning the gap. This CDR3 comprises 13 residues. Germline-derived CDR1 and CDR2 are SGHRS and YFSETQ. CDR3 in DNA: TGCGCCAGCAGCGACGGACCGAAAGAGACCCAGTACTTC. It translates to CASSDGPKETQYF.

This clone has just a few counts. This chain uses TRBV29-1 with TRBJ1-3; D uncertain. The germline gives CDR1 SQVTM, CDR2 ANQGSEA. The CDR3 runs 13 residues. The V end was cut by 3 bases, the J end by 1 base, with 7 bases between. The CDR3 DNA follows: TGCAGCGTTGAGTTGAGGTCTGGAAACACCATATATTTT. Its translation is CSVELRSGNTIYF.

V is TRBV29-1 and J is TRBJ2-1; maybe TRBD2 (5 bases). Germline V gene lookup returns CDR1 SQVTM and CDR2 ANQGSEA. This CDR3 has 13 residues. V dropped 1 base and J dropped 10 bases, with 14 bases sitting between them. The CDR3: CSVEAPGVLEQFF. In DNA form, the CDR3 reads TGCAGCGTTGAAGCCCCCGGGGTCCTGGAGCAGTTCTTC.

This rearrangement joins TRBV28 to TRBJ2-5, with 9 positions matching TRBD2. Germline V gene lookup returns CDR1 MDHEN and CDR2 SYDVKM. This CDR3 has 14 amino acids. Trimming at V came to 4 bases and at J to 7 bases, leaving 7 bases not matched to a gene. The CDR3 here is CASSWTLTSGTQYF. CDR3 in DNA: TGTGCCAGCAGTTGGACCCTGACTAGCGGGACCCAGTACTTC.

This clone was detected once. The chain couples TRBV5-1 to TRBJ2-7; TRBD2 might be the D (5 bases). Germline V gene data show CDR1 as SGHRS and CDR2 as YFSETQ. The ends were cut back, 4 bases at V and 2 bases at J, with 13 bases in the middle. The CDR3 consists of 14 residues. As DNA, the CDR3 is TGCGCCAGCAGCAAACTTGCGGAGGCCTACGAGCAGTACTTC. This gives the protein CASSKLAEAYEQYF.

This clone appeared a single time. The rearrangement uses TRBV20-1 and TRBJ2-5; D not certain. V was trimmed by 3 bases and J by 11 bases, leaving 4 bases between them. CDR1 is DFQATT and CDR2 is SNEGSKA in the germline V gene (reference sequence). The CDR3 consists of 8 residues. CDR3 sequence (DNA): TGCAGTGCTAGGGATCAGTACTTC. Amino acid sequence: CSARDQYF.

This clone came up a few times. The chain has TRBV29-1 and TRBJ1-1; D is undetermined. Germline V gene lookup returns CDR1 SQVTM and CDR2 ANQGSEA. With 4 bases removed from V and 3 bases from J, the gap between germline ends came to 6 bases. CDR3 length: 11 amino acids. CDR3 coding DNA: TGCAGCGTTGTACCTTACACTGAAGCTTTCTTT. Translated: CSVVPYTEAFF.

The chain combines TRBV18 with TRBJ1-2, with D perhaps TRBD1 (6 bases). The CDR3 length is 12 residues. V was clipped by 2 bases and J by 7 bases, with 8 bases between them. Germline-derived CDR1 and CDR2 are KGHSH and LQKENI. CDR3 sequence: CASSPIQGGYTF. The CDR3 coding sequence is TGTGCCAGCTCACCAATACAGGGTGGCTACACCTTC.